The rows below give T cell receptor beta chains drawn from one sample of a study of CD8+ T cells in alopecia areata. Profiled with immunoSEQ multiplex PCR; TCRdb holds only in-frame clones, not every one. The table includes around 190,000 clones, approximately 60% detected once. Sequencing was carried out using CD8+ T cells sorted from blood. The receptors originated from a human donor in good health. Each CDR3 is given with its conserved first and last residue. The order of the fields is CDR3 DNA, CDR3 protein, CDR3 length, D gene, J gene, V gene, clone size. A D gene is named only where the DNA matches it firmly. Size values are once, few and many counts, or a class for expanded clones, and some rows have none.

cdr3_nt: TGTGCCAGCAGTTTAGGTCCCGTGGCGGAGACCCAGTACTTC
cdr3_aa: CASSLGPVAETQYF
cdr3_length: 14
d_call: .
j_call: TRBJ2-5
v_call: TRBV27
clone_size: .

cdr3_nt: TGTGCCAGCAGTGAATCTGGGCCTTCCGGCTACACCTTC
cdr3_aa: CASSESGPSGYTF
cdr3_length: 13
d_call: .
j_call: TRBJ1-2
v_call: TRBV25-1
clone_size: .

cdr3_nt: TGCAGCGTTGAAGACGCGACCAGTGACGAAGCTTTCTTT
cdr3_aa: CSVEDATSDEAFF
cdr3_length: 13
d_call: .
j_call: TRBJ1-1
v_call: TRBV29-1
clone_size: .

cdr3_nt: TGTGCCAGCAGCGTAGGGGGGAGGCCAGAGACCCAGTACTTC
cdr3_aa: CASSVGGRPETQYF
cdr3_length: 14
d_call: .
j_call: TRBJ2-5
v_call: TRBV9
clone_size: .

cdr3_nt: TGCAGCGTTGAATCGGCGGGGGTGAACACCGGGGAGCTGTTTTTT
cdr3_aa: CSVESAGVNTGELFF
cdr3_length: 15
d_call: TRBD2
j_call: TRBJ2-2
v_call: TRBV29-1
clone_size: .

cdr3_nt: TGTGCCAGCAGTTCTTTGGGACAGCGCAACGAGCAGTACTTC
cdr3_aa: CASSSLGQRNEQYF
cdr3_length: 14
d_call: TRBD1
j_call: TRBJ2-7
v_call: TRBV7-9
clone_size: .

cdr3_nt: TGCGCCAGCAGCGAGGGGGGGAGCAATCAGCCCCAGCATTTT
cdr3_aa: CASSEGGSNQPQHF
cdr3_length: 14
d_call: .
j_call: TRBJ1-5
v_call: TRBV4-1
clone_size: .

cdr3_nt: TGCGCCAGCAGCCAAGATGAACTAGCGCGAGAGACCCAGTACTTC
cdr3_aa: CASSQDELARETQYF
cdr3_length: 15
d_call: TRBD2
j_call: TRBJ2-5
v_call: TRBV4-1
clone_size: few

cdr3_nt: TGTGCCAGCAGCCTCCGGGACTTGCGAGATACGCAGTATTTT
cdr3_aa: CASSLRDLRDTQYF
cdr3_length: 14
d_call: .
j_call: TRBJ2-3
v_call: TRBV14
clone_size: .

cdr3_nt: TGTGCCAGCAGTGAGGCATCTAGCGGGGTCAACGAGCAGTACTTC
cdr3_aa: CASSEASSGVNEQYF
cdr3_length: 15
d_call: TRBD2
j_call: TRBJ2-7
v_call: TRBV2
clone_size: .

cdr3_nt: TGTGCCAGTAGTTCACGGACAGGGATGGAGGGCTACACCTTC
cdr3_aa: CASSSRTGMEGYTF
cdr3_length: 14
d_call: TRBD1
j_call: TRBJ1-2
v_call: TRBV19
clone_size: many

cdr3_nt: TGTGCCTGGGAGGGGCTAGCTAAAGAGACCCAGTACTTC
cdr3_aa: CAWEGLAKETQYF
cdr3_length: 13
d_call: .
j_call: TRBJ2-5
v_call: TRBV30
clone_size: .

cdr3_nt: TGTGCCAGCAGCGCTAGCGGGGGTCAAGAGACCCAGTACTTC
cdr3_aa: CASSASGGQETQYF
cdr3_length: 14
d_call: TRBD2
j_call: TRBJ2-5
v_call: TRBV9
clone_size: .

cdr3_nt: TGTGCCAGCTCATCGGGGGACTATGGCTACACCTTC
cdr3_aa: CASSSGDYGYTF
cdr3_length: 12
d_call: .
j_call: TRBJ1-2
v_call: TRBV18
clone_size: .

cdr3_nt: TGTGCCAGCAGCCCTGGGACTTCTCGACCTCCCAATGAGCAGTTCTTC
cdr3_aa: CASSPGTSRPPNEQFF
cdr3_length: 16
d_call: .
j_call: TRBJ2-1
v_call: TRBV13
clone_size: .

cdr3_nt: TGCGCCAGCAGCTTGGATGGAGAGACCCAGTACTTC
cdr3_aa: CASSLDGETQYF
cdr3_length: 12
d_call: .
j_call: TRBJ2-5
v_call: TRBV5-1
clone_size: few

cdr3_nt: TGTGCCAGCAGCCAGGAGACGACAGGGCCCCCCTACGAGCAGTACTTC
cdr3_aa: CASSQETTGPPYEQYF
cdr3_length: 16
d_call: TRBD1
j_call: TRBJ2-7
v_call: TRBV4-2
clone_size: .

cdr3_nt: TGCAGCGTTGAAGGCGGTGGCGCTGAAGCTTTCTTT
cdr3_aa: CSVEGGGAEAFF
cdr3_length: 12
d_call: .
j_call: TRBJ1-1
v_call: TRBV29-1
clone_size: .